This T cell receptor (beta chain) was captured by sequencing in a study of blood T cell repertoires in COVID-19. Study context: Both acute and convalescent COVID-19 samples were obtained from the United States, Italy and Spain. Sources were T cells, B-cell-depleted T cells, or PBMCs; the material itself was cDNA or gDNA.

In the original workflow: Reference gene primer amplification gave nucleated cell count estimates. Assay: immunoSEQ multiplex PCR; the TCRdb copy retains only in-frame clones and omits some. V, J and clone size are those of that table, while D and trimming were read from the DNA. This table has approximately 300,000 clones, more than 70% appearing once. V was pared by 0 bases and J by 7 bases, with 9 bases between. The CDR3 loop spans 13 amino acids. The sample consisted of peripheral blood. The chain has TRBV12-3 or TRBV12-4 and TRBJ1-1; maybe TRBD1 (5 bases). The source is a woman aged 50 to 65 with acute or convalescent COVID-19. Written as DNA, the CDR3 is TGTGCCAGCAGTTTAGCTTGGGGGGGTGAAGCTTTCTTT. Translating it yields CASSLAWGGEAFF.